This paragraph covers one T cell receptor (beta chain) sequence. The primer mix had 60 Vbeta and 13 Jbeta primers. Sequencing used immunoSEQ multiplex PCR; TCRdb keeps in-frame clones, though not all of them. The sample comprises 200,000 or so clones, 87% of which are singletons, and about 0.23% rests with the top ten. The data were obtained in a study of cytomegalovirus exposure and HLA in healthy donors. The CDR3 is 13 amino acids. Germline V gene sequence: CDR1 SNHLY, CDR2 FYNNEI. Trimming removed 6 bases from V and 5 bases from J; junction bases left unmatched: 5. Sequenced: PBMCs. This receptor was identified in a girl less than two years old in good health and CMV-seronegative. The chain employs TRBV2 and TRBJ2-7; 9 nucleotides agree with TRBD2. CDR3 in amino acids: CASRSSGKNEQYF. The DNA of the CDR3 is TGTGCCAGCAGGTCTAGCGGGAAAAACGAGCAGTACTTC.